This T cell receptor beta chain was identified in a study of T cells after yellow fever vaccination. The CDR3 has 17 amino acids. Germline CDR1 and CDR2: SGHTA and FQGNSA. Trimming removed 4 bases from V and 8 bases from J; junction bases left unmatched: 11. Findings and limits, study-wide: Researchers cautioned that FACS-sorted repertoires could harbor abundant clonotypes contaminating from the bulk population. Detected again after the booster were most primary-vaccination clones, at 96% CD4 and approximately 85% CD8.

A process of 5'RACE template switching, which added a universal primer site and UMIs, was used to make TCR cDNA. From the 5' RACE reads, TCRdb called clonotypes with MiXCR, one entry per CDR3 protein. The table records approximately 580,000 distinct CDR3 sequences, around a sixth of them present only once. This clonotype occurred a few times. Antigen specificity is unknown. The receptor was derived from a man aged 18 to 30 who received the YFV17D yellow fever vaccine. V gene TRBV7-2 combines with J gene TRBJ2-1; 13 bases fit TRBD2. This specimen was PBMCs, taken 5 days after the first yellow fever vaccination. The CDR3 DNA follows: TGTGCCAGCAGCTCCCAGACTAGCGGGGGGCCGGGCCATGAGCAGTTCTTC. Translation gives CASSSQTSGGPGHEQFF.